A selection of T cell receptor beta chains follows, all from one sample in a study of blood T cell repertoires in COVID-19. Method: immunoSEQ multiplex PCR; TCRdb's copy keeps in-frame clones and lacks some. The table records 200,000 to 250,000 clones, about 80% of them present only once. Sequences were obtained from PBMCs or T cells enriched from blood (not recorded which). These TCRs come from a woman between 45 and 65 years old who had been exposed to COVID-19. Both conserved end residues are part of each CDR3. The D gene is left open where the match is weak. Not all rows give a size; the values are once, few, many and, for expanded clones, a class.

J: TRBJ2-2
size: .
V: TRBV7-9
D: .
CDR3: CASSLRRSAGDTGELFF
DNA: TGTGCCAGCAGTTTGAGAAGATCCGCAGGGGACACCGGGGAGCTGTTTTTT

J: TRBJ1-3
size: .
V: TRBV27
D: TRBD1
CDR3: CASSSGQGRGNTIYF
DNA: TGTGCCAGCAGTTCGGGACAGGGGAGAGGAAACACCATATATTTT

J: TRBJ2-5
size: .
V: TRBV10-2
D: TRBD1
CDR3: CASKGTGKTQYF
DNA: TGCGCCAGCAAGGGGACAGGGAAGACCCAGTACTTC

J: TRBJ1-2
size: .
V: TRBV12-3/TRBV12-4
D: .
CDR3: CASRRTTGTGYTF
DNA: TGTGCCAGCAGACGGACGACAGGAACGGGCTACACCTTC

J: TRBJ1-1
size: .
V: TRBV16
D: .
CDR3: CASSMLRGTEAFF
DNA: TGTGCCAGCAGCATGTTACGCGGCACTGAAGCTTTCTTT

J: TRBJ2-7
size: once
V: TRBV28
D: .
CDR3: CASGLTGPYEQYF
DNA: TGTGCCAGCGGATTGACAGGACCTTACGAGCAGTACTTC

J: TRBJ2-7
size: .
V: TRBV11-2
D: .
CDR3: CASNSYLASYEQYF
DNA: TGTGCCAGCAACAGCTACTTAGCGAGCTACGAGCAGTACTTC

J: TRBJ2-3
size: .
V: TRBV11-1
D: .
CDR3: CASSLNPQRNTQYF
DNA: TGTGCCAGCAGCTTAAATCCCCAGAGGAATACGCAGTATTTT

J: TRBJ1-1
size: .
V: TRBV9
D: TRBD1
CDR3: CASSVGIDRGAEAFF
DNA: TGTGCCAGCAGCGTGGGGATTGACAGGGGCGCTGAAGCTTTCTTT

J: TRBJ1-6
size: many
V: TRBV5-1
D: .
CDR3: CASSTQGRDNSPLHF
DNA: TGCGCCAGCTCTACCCAGGGGAGGGATAATTCACCCCTCCACTTT

J: TRBJ2-1
size: .
V: TRBV19
D: .
CDR3: CASNHPGTGNEQFF
DNA: TGTGCCAGTAACCACCCCGGGACTGGTAATGAGCAGTTCTTC

J: TRBJ1-1
size: .
V: TRBV12-3/TRBV12-4
D: .
CDR3: CASNPGTGEAFF
DNA: TGTGCCAGCAACCCGGGAACCGGCGAAGCTTTCTTT